This T cell receptor beta chain is from a study of blood T cell repertoires in COVID-19. TCRdb's copy holds only in-frame clones and misses some; the assay was immunoSEQ multiplex PCR. This table holds around 60,000 clones, 80% to 90% found once. The clonotype originates from a human donor with active COVID-19. The donor label of this sample is uncertain. Sequenced sample: peripheral blood.

CDR3 region: CASSYSWTSRDTQYF. The CDR3 nucleotides read TGTGCCAGCAGTTACTCTTGGACTAGTAGAGATACGCAGTATTTT. The rearrangement joins TRBV6-2 or TRBV6-3 to TRBJ2-3, with 7 bases fitting TRBD2. After removal of 0 bases from V and 5 bases from J, the junction contained 5 bases not matched to a gene. The CDR3 consists of 15 residues. CDR1 and CDR2 (germline): MNHEY, SVGEGT.